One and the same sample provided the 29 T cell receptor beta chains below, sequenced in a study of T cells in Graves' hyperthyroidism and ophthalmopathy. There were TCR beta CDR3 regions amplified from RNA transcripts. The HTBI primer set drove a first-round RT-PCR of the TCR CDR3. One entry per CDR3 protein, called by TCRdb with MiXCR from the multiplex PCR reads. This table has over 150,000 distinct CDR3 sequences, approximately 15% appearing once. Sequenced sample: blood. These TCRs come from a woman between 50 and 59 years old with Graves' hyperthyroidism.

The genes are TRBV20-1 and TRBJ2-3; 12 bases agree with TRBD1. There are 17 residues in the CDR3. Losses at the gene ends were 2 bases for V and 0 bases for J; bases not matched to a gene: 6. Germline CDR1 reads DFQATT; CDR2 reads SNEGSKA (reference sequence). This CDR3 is CSARPRDRGRSTDTQYF. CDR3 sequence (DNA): TGCAGTGCTAGACCCCGGGACAGGGGGCGAAGCACAGATACGCAGTATTTT.

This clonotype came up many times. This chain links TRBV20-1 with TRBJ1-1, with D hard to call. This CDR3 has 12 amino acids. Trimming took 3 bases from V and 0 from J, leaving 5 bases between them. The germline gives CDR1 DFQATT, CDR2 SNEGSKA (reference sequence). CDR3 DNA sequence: TGCAGTGCTAGTTGGGTGAACACTGAAGCTTTCTTT. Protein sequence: CSASWVNTEAFF.

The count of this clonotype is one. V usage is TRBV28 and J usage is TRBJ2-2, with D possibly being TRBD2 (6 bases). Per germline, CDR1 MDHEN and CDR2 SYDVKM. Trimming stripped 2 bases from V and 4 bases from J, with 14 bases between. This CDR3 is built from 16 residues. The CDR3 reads CASSLLEGFTTGELFF. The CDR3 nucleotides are TGTGCCAGCAGTTTACTGGAGGGGTTCACCACCGGGGAGCTGTTTTTT.

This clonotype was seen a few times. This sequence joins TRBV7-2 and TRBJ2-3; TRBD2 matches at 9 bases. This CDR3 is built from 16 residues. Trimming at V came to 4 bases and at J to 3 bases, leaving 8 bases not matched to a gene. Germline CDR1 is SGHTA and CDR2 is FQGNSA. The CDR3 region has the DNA TGTGCCAGCAGCTACCGGACTAGCGCGGTGACAGATACGCAGTATTTT. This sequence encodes CASSYRTSAVTDTQYF.

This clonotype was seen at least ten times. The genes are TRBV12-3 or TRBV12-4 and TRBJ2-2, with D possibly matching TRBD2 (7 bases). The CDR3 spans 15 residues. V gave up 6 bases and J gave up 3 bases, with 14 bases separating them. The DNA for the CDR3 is TGTGCCAGCAGGGGGGGGCTTGGTGACACCGGGGAGCTGTTTTTT. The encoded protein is CASRGGLGDTGELFF.

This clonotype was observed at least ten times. Here the CDR3 reads CASSFMMTYSQNTGELFF. The CDR3 bases are TGTGCCAGCAGCTTCATGATGACATACAGCCAGAACACCGGGGAGCTGTTTTTT. The genes are TRBV7-2 and TRBJ2-2, with D unclear. The CDR3 is made up of 18 amino acids. CDR1 SGHTA and CDR2 FQGNSA come from the germline V gene. V was shortened by 3 bases and J by 1 base, with 18 bases between the two germline ends.

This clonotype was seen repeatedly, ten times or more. This CDR3 is CASSPPEGINGYTF. The DNA for the CDR3 is TGTGCCAGCAGTCCTCCCGAGGGGATTAATGGCTACACCTTC. The V and J genes are TRBV28 and TRBJ1-2; weak D call: TRBD1 (5 bases). This CDR3 is 14 amino acids long. V lost 5 bases, J lost 6 bases, and 16 bases lay in between. The V gene's germline CDR1 is MDHEN and CDR2 SYDVKM.

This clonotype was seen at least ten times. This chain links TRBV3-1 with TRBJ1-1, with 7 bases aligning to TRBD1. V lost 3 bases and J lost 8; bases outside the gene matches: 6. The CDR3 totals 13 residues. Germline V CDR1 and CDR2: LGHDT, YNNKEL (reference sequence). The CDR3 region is CASSQNPGQEAFF. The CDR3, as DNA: TGTGCCAGCAGCCAGAATCCGGGACAGGAAGCTTTCTTT.

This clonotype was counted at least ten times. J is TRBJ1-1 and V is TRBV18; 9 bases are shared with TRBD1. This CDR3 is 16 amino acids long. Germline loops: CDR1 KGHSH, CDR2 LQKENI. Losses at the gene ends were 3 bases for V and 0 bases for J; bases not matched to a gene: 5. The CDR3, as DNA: TGTGCCAGCTCACCGAGGACAGGGGCGGTGAACACTGAAGCTTTCTTT. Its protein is CASSPRTGAVNTEAFF.

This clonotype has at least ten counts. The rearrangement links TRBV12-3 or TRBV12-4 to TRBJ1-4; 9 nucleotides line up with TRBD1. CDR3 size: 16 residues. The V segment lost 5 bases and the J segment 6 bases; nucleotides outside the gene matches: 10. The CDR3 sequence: CASSTSQGAFDEKLFF. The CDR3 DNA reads TGTGCCAGCAGTACGTCACAGGGGGCGTTTGATGAAAAACTGTTTTTT.

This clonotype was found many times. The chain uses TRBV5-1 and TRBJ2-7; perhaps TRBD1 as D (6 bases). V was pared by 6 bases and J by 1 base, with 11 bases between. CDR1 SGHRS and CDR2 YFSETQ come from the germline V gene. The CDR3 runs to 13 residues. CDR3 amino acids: CASTQDSSYEQYF. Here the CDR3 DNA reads TGCGCCAGCACCCAGGACAGTTCCTACGAGCAGTACTTC.

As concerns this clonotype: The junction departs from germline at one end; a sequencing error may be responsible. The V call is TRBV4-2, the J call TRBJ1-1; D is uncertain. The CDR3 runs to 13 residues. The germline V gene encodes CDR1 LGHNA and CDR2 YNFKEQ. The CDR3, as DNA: TGTGCCGGCAGCCAAGAGCACAGAAATGAAGCTTTCTTT. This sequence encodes CAGSQEHRNEAFF.

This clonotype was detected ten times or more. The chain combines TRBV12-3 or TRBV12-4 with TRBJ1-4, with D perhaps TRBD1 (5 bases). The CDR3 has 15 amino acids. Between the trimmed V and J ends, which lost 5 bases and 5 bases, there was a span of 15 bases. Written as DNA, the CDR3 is TGTGCCAGCAGTCGAATCGGGGGTGCCAATGAAAAACTGTTTTTT. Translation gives CASSRIGGANEKLFF.

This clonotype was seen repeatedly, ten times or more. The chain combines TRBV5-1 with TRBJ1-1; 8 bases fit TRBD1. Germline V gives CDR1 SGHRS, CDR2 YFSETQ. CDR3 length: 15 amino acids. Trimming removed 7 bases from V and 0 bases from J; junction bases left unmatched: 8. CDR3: CASSTGALMNTEAFF. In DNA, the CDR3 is TGCGCCAGCTCGACAGGGGCCCTTATGAACACTGAAGCTTTCTTT.

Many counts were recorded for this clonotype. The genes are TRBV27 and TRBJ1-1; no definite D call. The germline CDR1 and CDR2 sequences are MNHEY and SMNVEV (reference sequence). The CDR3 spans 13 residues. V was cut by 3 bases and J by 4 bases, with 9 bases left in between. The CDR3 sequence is CASSLGRTTEAFF. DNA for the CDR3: TGTGCCAGCAGTTTGGGCAGGACCACTGAAGCTTTCTTT.

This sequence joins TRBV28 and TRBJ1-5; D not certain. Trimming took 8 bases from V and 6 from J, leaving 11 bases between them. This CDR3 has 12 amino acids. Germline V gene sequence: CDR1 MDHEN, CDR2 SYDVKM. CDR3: CASEAEGQPQHF. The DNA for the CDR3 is TGTGCCAGCGAGGCTGAGGGTCAGCCCCAGCATTTT.

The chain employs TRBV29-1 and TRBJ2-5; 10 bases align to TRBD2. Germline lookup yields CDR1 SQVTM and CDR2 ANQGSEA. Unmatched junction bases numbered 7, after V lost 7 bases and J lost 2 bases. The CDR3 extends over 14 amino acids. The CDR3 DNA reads TGCAGCGGAAAAGGACTAGCGGTACAAGAGACCCAGTACTTC. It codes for CSGKGLAVQETQYF.

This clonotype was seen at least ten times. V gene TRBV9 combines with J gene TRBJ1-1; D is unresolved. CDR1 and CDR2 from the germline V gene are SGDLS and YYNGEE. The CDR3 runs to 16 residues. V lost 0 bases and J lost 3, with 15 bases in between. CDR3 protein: CASSVGGKRGYTEAFF. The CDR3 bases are TGTGCCAGCAGCGTAGGTGGGAAACGAGGGTACACTGAAGCTTTCTTT. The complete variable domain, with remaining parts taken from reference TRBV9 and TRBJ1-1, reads DSGVTQTPKHLITATGQRVTLRCSPRSGDLSVYWYQQSLDQGLQFLIQYYNGEERAKGNILERFSAQQFPDLHSELNLSSLELGDSALYFCASSVGGKRGYTEAFFGQGTRLTVV.

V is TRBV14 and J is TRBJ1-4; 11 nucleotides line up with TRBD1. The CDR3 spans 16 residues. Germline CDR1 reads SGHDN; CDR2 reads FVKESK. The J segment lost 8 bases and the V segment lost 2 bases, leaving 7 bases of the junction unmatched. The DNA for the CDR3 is TGTGCCAGCAGCCAAACCGGACAGGGGGCAGGAGAAAAACTGTTTTTT. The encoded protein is CASSQTGQGAGEKLFF.

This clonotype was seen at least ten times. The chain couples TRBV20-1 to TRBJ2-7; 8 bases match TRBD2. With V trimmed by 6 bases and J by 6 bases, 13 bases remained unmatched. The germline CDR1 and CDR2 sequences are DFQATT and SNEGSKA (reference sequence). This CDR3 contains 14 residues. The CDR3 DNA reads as TGCAGTGCCAACCCGAGACTAGCGTCGTTCGAGCAGTACTTC. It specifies CSANPRLASFEQYF.

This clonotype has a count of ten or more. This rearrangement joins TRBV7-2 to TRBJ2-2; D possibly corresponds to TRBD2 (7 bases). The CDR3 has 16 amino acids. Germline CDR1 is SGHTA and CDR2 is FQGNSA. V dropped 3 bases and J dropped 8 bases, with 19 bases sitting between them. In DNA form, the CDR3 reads TGTGCCAGCAGCTTCTTCCGAGGGGGGGGTTCTGGGGAGCTGTTTTTT. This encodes CASSFFRGGGSGELFF.

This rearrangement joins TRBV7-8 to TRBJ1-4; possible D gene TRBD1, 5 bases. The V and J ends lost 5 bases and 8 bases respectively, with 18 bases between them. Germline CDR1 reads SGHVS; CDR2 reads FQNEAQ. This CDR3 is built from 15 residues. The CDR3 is CASSQGSGLAEKLFF. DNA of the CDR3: TGTGCCAGCAGCCAGGGCTCGGGGTTAGCGGAAAAACTGTTTTTT.

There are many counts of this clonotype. The DNA of the CDR3 is TGTGCCAGCAGTGCCCACCGGGACAGGGTGAAGAACGAGCAGTACTTC. Translating gives CASSAHRDRVKNEQYF. V is TRBV27 and J is TRBJ2-7; 9 positions agree with TRBD1. Losses at the gene ends were 5 bases for V and 5 bases for J; bases not matched to a gene: 13. The CDR3 loop spans 16 amino acids. The germline V gene has CDR1 MNHEY and CDR2 SMNVEV (reference sequence).

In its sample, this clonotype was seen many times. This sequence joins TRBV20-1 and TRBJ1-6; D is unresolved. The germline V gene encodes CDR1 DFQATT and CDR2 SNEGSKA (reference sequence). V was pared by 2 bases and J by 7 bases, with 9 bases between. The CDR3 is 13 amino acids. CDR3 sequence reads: CSARRGTNSPLHF. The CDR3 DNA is TGCAGTGCTAGACGGGGTACGAATTCACCCCTCCACTTT.

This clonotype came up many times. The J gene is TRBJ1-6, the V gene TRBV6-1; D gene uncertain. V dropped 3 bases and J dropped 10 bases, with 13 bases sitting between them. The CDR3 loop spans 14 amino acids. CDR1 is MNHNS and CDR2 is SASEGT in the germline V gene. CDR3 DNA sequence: TGTGCCAGCAGTGACTTCGGTGACTACTCACCCCTCCACTTT. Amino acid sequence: CASSDFGDYSPLHF.

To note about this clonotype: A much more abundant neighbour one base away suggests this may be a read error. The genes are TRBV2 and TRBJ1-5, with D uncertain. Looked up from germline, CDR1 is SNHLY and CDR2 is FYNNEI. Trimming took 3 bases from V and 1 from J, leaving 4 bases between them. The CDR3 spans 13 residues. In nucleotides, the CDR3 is TGTGCCAGCAGTGACAGGAGCAATCAGCCCCAGCATTTT. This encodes CASSDRSNQPQHF.

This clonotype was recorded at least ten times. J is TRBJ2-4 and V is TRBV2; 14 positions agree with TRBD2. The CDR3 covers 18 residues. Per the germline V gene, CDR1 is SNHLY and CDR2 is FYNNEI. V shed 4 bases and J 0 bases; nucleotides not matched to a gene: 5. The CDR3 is CASSGTSGGLIAKNIQYF. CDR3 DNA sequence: TGTGCCAGCAGTGGGACTAGCGGGGGGCTGATAGCCAAAAACATTCAGTACTTC. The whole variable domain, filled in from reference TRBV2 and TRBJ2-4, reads EPEVTQTPSHQVTQMGQEVILRCVPISNHLYFYWYRQILGQKVEFLVSFYNNEISEKSEIFDDQFSVERPDGSNFTLKIRSTKLEDSAMYFCASSGTSGGLIAKNIQYFGAGTRLSVL.

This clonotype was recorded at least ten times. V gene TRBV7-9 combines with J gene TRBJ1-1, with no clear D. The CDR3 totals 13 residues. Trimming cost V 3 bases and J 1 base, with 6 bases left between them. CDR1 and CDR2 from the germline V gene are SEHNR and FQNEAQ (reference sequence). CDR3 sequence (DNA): TGTGCCAGCAGCTTTGGACCGAACACTGAAGCTTTCTTT. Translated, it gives CASSFGPNTEAFF.

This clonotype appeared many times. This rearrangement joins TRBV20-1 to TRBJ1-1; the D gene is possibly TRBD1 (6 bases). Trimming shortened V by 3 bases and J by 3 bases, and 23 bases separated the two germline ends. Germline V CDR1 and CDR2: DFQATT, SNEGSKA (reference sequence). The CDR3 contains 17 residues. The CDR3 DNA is TGCAGTGCTAGGGTAACGACAGGCTGGTTGGCGGACACTGAAGCTTTCTTT. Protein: CSARVTTGWLADTEAFF.